This is a list of T cell receptor beta chains from one sample in a study of blood T cell repertoires in COVID-19. Here immunoSEQ multiplex PCR was the method, and the copy in TCRdb shows in-frame clones only, minus some. The data show roughly 110,000 clones, approximately 88% seen once. What was sequenced was peripheral blood. These receptors were taken from a human donor in a cohort sampled during active COVID-19. The CDR3 runs from the conserved cysteine through the conserved F or W. The D gene is left open where the match is weak. The size entry is marked missing in some rows and otherwise reads once, few, many or a size class.

.	TRBJ1-2	.	TRBV12-3/TRBV12-4	TGTGCCAGCAGCCCGGGGGGGGCTACTGGCTACACCTTC	CASSPGGATGYTF
.	TRBJ2-1	.	TRBV18	TGTGCCAGCTCGTTGCTAGCATCCTCCTCCTACAATGAGCAGTTCTTC	CASSLLASSSYNEQFF
.	TRBJ1-2	.	TRBV4-1	TGCGCCAGCAGCCCGACTGAGACCTACTATGGCTACACCTTC	CASSPTETYYGYTF
TRBD2	TRBJ2-1	.	TRBV6-6	TGTGCCAGCAGTTTTAGTAAACGGGAGGCAAGTAATGAGCAGTTCTTC	CASSFSKREASNEQFF
TRBD1	TRBJ1-5	.	TRBV2	TGTGCCAGCGAGGGACAGGTGGGCAATCAGCCCCAGCATTTT	CASEGQVGNQPQHF
.	TRBJ1-1	few	TRBV19	TGTGCCAGTAGTTCCAACAGGGTCTTGAACACTGAAGCTTTCTTT	CASSSNRVLNTEAFF
TRBD2	TRBJ2-7	once	TRBV5-1	TGCGCCAGCAGCTTTACTAGCGGGGACTACGAGCAGTACTTC	CASSFTSGDYEQYF
.	TRBJ2-5	few	TRBV5-1	TGCGCCAGCAGCCCTTGGCAGGGGGAGACCCAGTACTTC	CASSPWQGETQYF
.	TRBJ2-2	.	TRBV5-1	TGCGCCAGCCGAAGGACAGCAGGGGTGAACACCGGGGAGCTGTTTTTT	CASRRTAGVNTGELFF
TRBD2	TRBJ2-1	few	TRBV6-5	TGTGCCAGCAGTTACGGGACTAGCAGTTACAATGAGCAGTTCTTC	CASSYGTSSYNEQFF
.	TRBJ2-7	.	TRBV27	TGTGCCAGCAGTTTAGCGGGAAGGTTGTACGAGCAGTACTTC	CASSLAGRLYEQYF
TRBD2	TRBJ2-5	few	TRBV11-2	TGTGCCAGCAGCAGGACTAGCGGGAAAGAGACCCAGTACTTC	CASSRTSGKETQYF